This TCR beta chain was sequenced during a study of PD-1 blockade in classical Hodgkin lymphoma (dated by TCRdb to 2020 to 2021). Study-wide context: Nivolumab dosing was 3 mg/kg intravenously every 2 weeks, continuing until either disease progression or unacceptable toxicity. The study used TCR beta sequencing and CyTOF to define a peripheral blood immune signature of response to PD-1 blockade in classical Hodgkin lymphoma. Overall results and qualifications from the work: CD4+ but not CD8+ TCR diversity rose significantly by C4D1 (p=0.0027 vs p=0.16), most apparent in complete responders (p=0.02). Lower diversity was observed in patients in whom nivolumab was started less than 1 year after ASCT, and these patients were excluded from later analyses so that confounding by immune reconstitution would be avoided. The study was restricted to a single clinical trial cohort, and the causes of repertoire differences, possibly disease activity or prior therapy, were left undefined. Baseline TCR diversity was reported as lower in newly diagnosed patients than in healthy donors, and lower still in relapsed/refractory patients. Trial patients achieving complete response had baseline diversity similar to newly diagnosed patients, whereas partial responders and progressors had significantly lower diversity.

The Qiagen DNeasy kit was used to extract genomic DNA both from unsorted PBMCs and from the negatively selected CD4+ and CD8+ fractions. TCR beta CDR3 regions were subjected to amplification by immunoSEQ multiplex PCR with primers that anneal to V and J segments. Amplification bias was minimized using a synthetic immune receptor repertoire, and residual bias was removed computationally after sequencing. For the original study's pipeline: Custom Python scripts were used to quantify repertoire diversity as the Shannon entropy index. The unsorted, CD4+ and CD8+ repertoires were each analyzed separately, with the exception of combined analyses, where CD4+ and CD8+ sequences were merged in silico. A clone counted as expanded when the clone's frequency after treatment rose at least 2-fold relative to C1D1, and clones undetected at baseline were given a pseudocount of 0.5. Singleton clones were defined as clones with 0 or 1 copy at C1D1, and non-singleton clones were defined as clones with 2 or more copies. Clones expanded in unsorted samples were annotated as CD4+, CD8+ or unknown by matching protein sequences in sorted samples from the same patient. Diversity changes from C1D1 to C4D1 were tested in paired samples using Wilcoxon tests. Held by TCRdb, this immuneACCESS table contains in-frame sequences only and omits some clones. Under half of the omission traces to an unresolved V gene where checked; the cause of the rest is unknown. Clone size and the V and J calls come from that table; the DNA yielded D and trimming. Counted in this sample were roughly 40,000 clones; around 87% of them appeared once. The ten most abundant clones make up around 9.7% of the sample.

V and J lose 0 bases and 9 bases, and a span of 14 bases separates them. For CDR1 and CDR2, the germline V gene (reference sequence) lists GTSNPN and SVGIG. The CDR3 contains 13 residues, cysteine and phenylalanine counted. The only DNA kept is the CDR3, 39 bases in frame from the first base. What this sample's time point label stands for: cycle 1 day 1 (C1D1), immediately before nivolumab initiation. All trial patients had relapsed after autologous stem cell transplantation, with cohorts A, B and C differing in prior brentuximab vedotin exposure. The trial cohort was composed of under 70 patients with relapsed/refractory classical Hodgkin lymphoma, for whom complete response, partial response or progressive disease was recorded as best overall response. Single-agent nivolumab was administered to trial patients in the multi-cohort phase II CheckMate 205 trial. An independent review committee assessed best overall response by applying the 2007 International Working Group response criteria. PBMCs from the trial were collected at three points: immediately before nivolumab initiation (C1D1), and during therapy at cycle 2 day 1 and cycle 4 day 1. Peripheral blood was collected in 8 mL Vacutainer Cell Preparation Tubes, from which PBMCs were isolated by centrifugation and then cryopreserved.

This clone came up once. Its binding antigen is unknown. Within one base of it there is no much larger clone, and no base qualities were kept. This clonotype originated in a human donor with classical Hodgkin lymphoma. The V gene is TRBV30 and the J gene is TRBJ2-5; no D gene can be assigned with confidence. This material consisted of peripheral blood mononuclear cells (PBMCs), taken at baseline. The CDR3 reads as follows: CAWSVGGSKAQYF. The base sequence is TGTGCCTGGAGTGTTGGCGGTAGCAAGGCCCAGTACTTC.